The 5 T cell receptor beta chains below all came from one sample that was sequenced in a study of cytomegalovirus exposure and HLA in healthy donors. Here immunoSEQ multiplex PCR was the method, and the copy in TCRdb shows in-frame clones only, minus some. The sample carries 220,000 or so clones, less than 90% recorded once. Sequenced sample: PBMCs. The receptor source for this set is a woman in her late teens or twenties in good health and CMV-seronegative.

This clone was detected ten times or more. This chain joins TRBV28 and TRBJ1-2, with D unresolved. Germline V gives CDR1 MDHEN, CDR2 SYDVKM. CDR3 length equals 12 residues. The V end was cut by 2 bases, the J end by 4 bases, with 5 bases between. The CDR3, as DNA: TGTGCCAGCAGTTTAAATGGCTATGGCTACACCTTC. Translating it yields CASSLNGYGYTF.

The chain uses TRBV4-1 and TRBJ2-7, with 8 bases lining up with TRBD1. V lost 3 bases, J lost 1 base, and 5 bases stayed unmatched. This CDR3 spans 15 amino acids. The germline V gene has CDR1 MGHRA and CDR2 YSYEKL. The CDR3 loop is CASSHPGQGSYEQYF. CDR3 bases: TGCGCCAGCAGCCATCCAGGACAGGGTTCCTACGAGCAGTACTTC.

The genes are TRBV12-5 and TRBJ2-1, with D tentatively TRBD2 (6 bases). V lost 2 bases and J 4 bases, leaving 15 bases between the germline ends. Germline loops: CDR1 LGHNT, CDR2 FRNRAP. The CDR3 runs to 16 residues. CDR3 sequence reads: CASGLNFRGSYNEQFF. CDR3 sequence (DNA): TGTGCTAGTGGTTTGAATTTCCGGGGGTCATACAATGAGCAGTTCTTC.

Within the sample, this clone is medium-sized. The CDR3 sequence: CASSEIGLSAYGYTF. CDR3 coding DNA: TGTGCCAGCAGTGAAATAGGACTGTCTGCTTATGGCTACACCTTC. The J gene is TRBJ1-2, the V gene TRBV6-1; D gene uncertain. Trimming pared 2 bases from V and 5 bases from J, leaving 15 bases between. The CDR3 contains 15 residues. Germline-derived CDR1 and CDR2 are MNHNS and SASEGT.

This clone was detected only once. CDR3 nucleotides: TGTGCCAGCTCACCACAGACAGCCAAGACGAACACCGGGGAGCTGTTTTTT. It yields the protein CASSPQTAKTNTGELFF. This sequence joins TRBV18 and TRBJ2-2; tentative D call: TRBD1 (5 bases). Germline lookup yields CDR1 KGHSH and CDR2 LQKENI. There are 17 residues in the CDR3. Trimming took 1 base from V and 0 from J, leaving 12 bases between them.